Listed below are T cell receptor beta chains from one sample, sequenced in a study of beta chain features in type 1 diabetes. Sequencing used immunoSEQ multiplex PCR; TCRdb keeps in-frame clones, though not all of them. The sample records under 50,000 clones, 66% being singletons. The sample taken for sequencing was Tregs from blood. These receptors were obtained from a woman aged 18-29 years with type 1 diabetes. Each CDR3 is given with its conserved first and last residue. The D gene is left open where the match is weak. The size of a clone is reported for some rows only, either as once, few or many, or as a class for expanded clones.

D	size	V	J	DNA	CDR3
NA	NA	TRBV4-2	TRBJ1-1	TGTGCCAGCAGCCAAGCCCCGAGGAACACTGAAGCTTTCTTT	CASSQAPRNTEAFF
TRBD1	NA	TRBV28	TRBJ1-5	TGTGCCAGCAGTTTACGCGAATCATGGACAGGGCAAGGTCAGCCCCAGCATTTT	CASSLRESWTGQGQPQHF
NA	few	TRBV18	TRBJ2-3	TGTGCCAGCTCGCCCCCCCGTCGGGAGTCAGATACGCAGTATTTT	CASSPPRRESDTQYF
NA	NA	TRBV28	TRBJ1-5	TGTGCCAGCAGTTTATTCGGGGTGCGGCAGCCCCAGCATTTT	CASSLFGVRQPQHF
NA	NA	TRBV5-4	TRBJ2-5	TGTGCCAGCAGCCCGCAGGGAGAGACCCAGTACTTC	CASSPQGETQYF
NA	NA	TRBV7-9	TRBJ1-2	TGTGCCAGCAGCCGGGGTCATCCCTTGGGCTACACCTTC	CASSRGHPLGYTF
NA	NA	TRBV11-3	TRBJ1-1	TGTGCCAGCAGCTTAACAGGAGCGAACACTGAAGCTTTCTTT	CASSLTGANTEAFF
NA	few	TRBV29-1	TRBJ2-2	TGCAGCGGGTGGGGACCACCAGGGGCGAACACCGGGGAGCTGTTTTTT	CSGWGPPGANTGELFF
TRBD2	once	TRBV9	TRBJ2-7	TGTGCCAGCAGCGCTAGACGGGGGGGCTCCCCCTACGAGCAGTACTTC	CASSARRGGSPYEQYF
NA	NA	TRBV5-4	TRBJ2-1	TGTGCCAGCAGCCCTCGGTTGCTTCGGAATGAGCAGTTCTTC	CASSPRLLRNEQFF
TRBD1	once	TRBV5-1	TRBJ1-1	TGCGCCAGCAGCAGAAGGACAGGGTCGATGAACACTGAAGCTTTCTTT	CASSRRTGSMNTEAFF
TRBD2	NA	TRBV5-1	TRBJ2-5	TGCGCCAGCAGCTTCCCATCCGGGAGGGCGTACCAAGAGACCCAGTACTTC	CASSFPSGRAYQETQYF
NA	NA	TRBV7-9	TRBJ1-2	TGTGCCAGCAGCCCGGGACAAAACTATGGCTACACCTTC	CASSPGQNYGYTF
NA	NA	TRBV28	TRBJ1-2	TGTGCCAGCAGGCCGGGGGGCTTCGGCTACACCTTC	CASRPGGFGYTF
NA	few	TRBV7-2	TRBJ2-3	TGTGCCAGCAGCCCACGGTCCAGCGGTAATACGCAGTATTTT	CASSPRSSGNTQYF
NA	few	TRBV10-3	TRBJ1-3	TGTGCCATCGGGGGGGGCCCCTCTGGAAACACCATATATTTT	CAIGGGPSGNTIYF
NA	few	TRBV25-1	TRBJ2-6	TGTGCCAGCCAGAGGGGGGGCCCTGGGGCCAACGTCCTGACTTTC	CASQRGGPGANVLTF
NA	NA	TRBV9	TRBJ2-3	TGTGCCAGCAGCGTAGGGGCGTCTAGCACAGATACGCAGTATTTT	CASSVGASSTDTQYF
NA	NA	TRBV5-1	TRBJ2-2	TGCGCCAGCAGCTTGTCGTACAAGAACACCGGGGAGCTGTTTTTT	CASSLSYKNTGELFF
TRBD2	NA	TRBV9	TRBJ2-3	TGTGCCAGCAGCGCCCTAGCGGGAGTGATGGATACGCAGTATTTT	CASSALAGVMDTQYF
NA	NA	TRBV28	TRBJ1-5	TGTGCCAGCAGTTTGGCAGTCCCCAATCAGCCCCAGCATTTT	CASSLAVPNQPQHF
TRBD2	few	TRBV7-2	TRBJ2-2	TGTGCCAGCAGCTTAGCCCTCGGGGGGGCCGGGGAGCTGTTTTTT	CASSLALGGAGELFF
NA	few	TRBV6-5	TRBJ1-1	TGTGCCAGCAGTGTTCTGGCAGGGAACACTGAAGCTTTCTTT	CASSVLAGNTEAFF
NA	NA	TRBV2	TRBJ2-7	TGTGCCAGCAGCGGACTAAGCGAGCAGTACTTC	CASSGLSEQYF
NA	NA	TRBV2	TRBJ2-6	TGTGCCAGCAGTGATACGGCGACAGTTCCCAGGGCCAACGTCCTGACTTTC	CASSDTATVPRANVLTF
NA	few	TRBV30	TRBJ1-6	TGTGCCTTTAGCGGGGGGAGCTCCTATAATTCACCCCTCCACTTT	CAFSGGSSYNSPLHF
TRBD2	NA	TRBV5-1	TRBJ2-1	TGCGCCTCTTCTCGCGGGGGACTAAGCAATGAGCAGTTCTTC	CASSRGGLSNEQFF
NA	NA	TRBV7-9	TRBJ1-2	TGTGCCAGCAGCCCACGCCAGGGGCACTATGGCTACACCTTC	CASSPRQGHYGYTF
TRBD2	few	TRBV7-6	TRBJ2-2	TGTGCCAGCAGCTTAGTAGGTGGGAGGGCCGCCGGGGAGCTGTTTTTT	CASSLVGGRAAGELFF
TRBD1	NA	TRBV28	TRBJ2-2	TGTGCCAGCAGTTTACACAAAGGACAGGGTCGGGACACCGGGGAGCTGTTTTTT	CASSLHKGQGRDTGELFF
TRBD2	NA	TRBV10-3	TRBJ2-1	TGTGCCATCACAGCGGGAGCCACCTCCTACAATGAGCAGTTCTTC	CAITAGATSYNEQFF
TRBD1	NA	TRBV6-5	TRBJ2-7	TGTGCCAGCAGTTATCTCGGGACAGGTAACGAGCAGTACTTC	CASSYLGTGNEQYF
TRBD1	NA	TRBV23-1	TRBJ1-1	TGCGCCAGCAGTCAATGGGACAGGGTCACTGAAGCTTTCTTT	CASSQWDRVTEAFF
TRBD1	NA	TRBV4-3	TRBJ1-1	TGCGCCAGCAGCCAAGACGGGACAGGGCCGAACACTGAAGCTTTCTTT	CASSQDGTGPNTEAFF
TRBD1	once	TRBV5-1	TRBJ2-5	TGCGCCAGCACAGAACAGGGGGCATTCGGAGAGACCCAGTACTTC	CASTEQGAFGETQYF
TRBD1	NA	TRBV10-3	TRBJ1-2	TGTGCCATCAGGACAGGGGGCAACTATGGCTACACCTTC	CAIRTGGNYGYTF
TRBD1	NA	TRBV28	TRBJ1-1	TGTGCCAGCACCCAGGGGGCATCTTTCATAACTGAAGCTTTCTTT	CASTQGASFITEAFF
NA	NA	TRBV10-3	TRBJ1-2	TGTGCCACACAAACCCCAGGGAACTATGGCTACACCTTC	CATQTPGNYGYTF
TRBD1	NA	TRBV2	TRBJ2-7	TGTGCCAGCAACCGCTTCCGGGACAGGAGGTCCTCCGAGCAGTACTTC	CASNRFRDRRSSEQYF
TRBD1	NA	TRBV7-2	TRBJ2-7	TGTGCCAGCAGCCGCGGGACAGGGGACTCCTACGAGCAGTACTTC	CASSRGTGDSYEQYF
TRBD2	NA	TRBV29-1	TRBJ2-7	TGCAGCGTTGAAGCCTGGGGGGGAACCTACGAGCAGTACTTC	CSVEAWGGTYEQYF